This passage covers 4 T cell receptor beta chains from one sample sequenced in a study of T cells in localized non-small cell lung cancer. Sequenced by immunoSEQ multiplex PCR; TCRdb stores in-frame clones only, minus some. This sample carries tens of thousands of clones, about nine tenths of them seen once, and the ten largest clones take about 2.8%. The sequenced sample was peripheral blood, obtained before any cancer treatment. These receptor sequences come from a female donor at least 60 years old with stage I squamous cell lung carcinoma.

The chain recombines TRBV7-3 with TRBJ2-2; D gene ambiguous. The V gene lost 0 bases and the J gene lost 6 bases, with 8 bases spanning the gap. The germline gives CDR1 SGHTA, CDR2 FQGTGA. The CDR3 totals 14 residues. CDR3 loop: CASSLTSISGELFF. As DNA, the CDR3 is TGTGCCAGCAGCTTAACTTCCATCTCCGGGGAGCTGTTTTTT.

The chain links TRBV9 to TRBJ2-5; 8 bases are shared with TRBD2. The V and J ends lost 0 bases and 1 base, in that order; junction bases with no gene match: 5. Germline V lookup: CDR1 SGDLS, CDR2 YYNGEE. The CDR3 spans 16 residues. CDR3 nucleotide sequence: TGTGCCAGCAGCGTAGGAGGGCTAGCGGGCCAAGAGACCCAGTACTTC. This sequence encodes CASSVGGLAGQETQYF.

This clone was picked up a small number of times. The chain employs TRBV19 and TRBJ2-5; D unresolved. The CDR3 is made up of 13 amino acids. Trimming removed 5 bases from V and 2 bases from J, with 9 bases in between. Germline V gene lookup returns CDR1 LNHDA and CDR2 SQIVND (reference sequence). CDR3: CASSPSKQETQYF. CDR3 nucleotides: TGTGCCAGTAGTCCATCCAAGCAAGAGACCCAGTACTTC.

The chain joins TRBV11-2 to TRBJ1-2; D not resolved. From germline, CDR1 is SGHAT and CDR2 FQNNGV. The ends were cut back, 5 bases at V and 0 bases at J, with 10 bases in the middle. The CDR3 sequence is 14 residues long. The CDR3 sequence: CASSPSTTNYGYTF. The CDR3 DNA is TGTGCCAGCAGCCCATCGACAACTAACTATGGCTACACCTTC.